What follows are 14 T cell receptor beta chains derived from one specimen sequenced in a study of cytomegalovirus exposure and HLA in healthy donors listed by TCRdb under 2017. Libraries were made using the immunoSEQ multiplex PCR assay. The multiplex PCR relied on a mix of 60 forward primers for TCR Vbeta segments and 13 reverse primers for TCR Jbeta segments. TCRdb's version of the immuneACCESS table is confined to in-frame rearrangements and falls short of the full clone set. An unresolved V gene accounts for under half of the shortfall where checked; the remainder is of unknown origin. The sample contains some 200,000 clones, 75% to 85% of them found a single time. More than 1.5% of the sample rests with the top ten. Sequenced sample: PBMCs. Receptors were obtained from a girl aged 10 to 17 in good health and CMV-seropositive.

This chain connects TRBV10-3 to TRBJ1-6; maybe TRBD1 (6 bases). Trimming took 3 bases from V and 0 from J, leaving 12 bases between them. Germline CDR1 reads ENHRY; CDR2 reads SYGVKD. This CDR3 comprises 17 residues. The CDR3 DNA reads TGTGCCATCAGTGACAGGACAGCCAGCTCCTATAATTCACCCCTCCACTTT. Amino acid sequence: CAISDRTASSYNSPLHF.

This chain connects TRBV12-5 to TRBJ2-3; tentatively, D is TRBD1 (6 bases). Germline V CDR1 and CDR2: LGHNT, FRNRAP. CDR3 size: 15 residues. V was shortened by 3 bases and J by 2 bases, with 12 bases between the two germline ends. This CDR3 is CASGLQGTFTDTQYF. As DNA, the CDR3 is TGTGCTAGTGGTTTACAGGGTACCTTCACAGATACGCAGTATTTT.

The V call is TRBV30, the J call TRBJ1-2; perhaps TRBD1 as D (6 bases). The V and J ends lost 3 bases and 1 base respectively, with 27 bases between them. CDR1 and CDR2 from the germline V gene are GTSNPN and SVGIG (reference sequence). The CDR3 extends over 19 amino acids. The DNA of the CDR3 is TGTGCCTGGAGGAGGACAGTCGGGAAGCTTCAGAGGTATAACTATGGCTACACCTTC. Translating it yields CAWRRTVGKLQRYNYGYTF.

This clone was seen more than once but under ten times. Other DNA variants within this sample encode the same CDR3. This chain joins TRBV5-1 and TRBJ2-5, with 14 bases that match TRBD2. This CDR3 is 15 amino acids long. With V trimmed by 5 bases and J by 2 bases, 2 bases remained unmatched. Germline-derived CDR1 and CDR2 are SGHRS and YFSETQ. As DNA, the CDR3 is TGCGCCAGCAGTAGGACTAGCGGGGGGCAAGAGACCCAGTACTTC. It is translated as CASSRTSGGQETQYF.

With respect to this clone: Its ends do not fully match the called genes, so a read error is possible. The rearrangement links TRBV7-2 to TRBJ1-5; D perhaps matches TRBD1 (6 bases). CDR1 is SGHTA and CDR2 is FQGNSA in the germline V gene. This CDR3 spans 13 amino acids. The CDR3 DNA reads TGTGCCAGCAGCTTAGAGGGGGATCAACCCCAGCATTTT. Amino acid sequence: CASSLEGDQPQHF.

The table lists this clone with a count of one. The chain couples TRBV7-9 to TRBJ2-3, with TRBD2 matching 8 bases. Germline CDR1 SEHNR, CDR2 FQNEAQ (reference sequence). This CDR3 is 15 amino acids long. V gave up 0 bases and J gave up 6 bases; unmatched junction bases: 5. In nucleotides, the CDR3 is TGTGCCAGCAGCTTAGCAGGGTCTAGCGGGGATACGCAGTATTTT. It specifies CASSLAGSSGDTQYF.

This clone was counted a single time. Other DNA sequences in this sample translate to the same CDR3. The chain has TRBV5-4 and TRBJ2-1; 9 nucleotides line up with TRBD2. Germline CDR1 is SGHNT and CDR2 is YYREEE (reference sequence). The CDR3 extends over 15 amino acids. With V trimmed by 2 bases and J by 2 bases, 2 bases remained unmatched. The CDR3 loop is CASSLGGGAYNEQFF. DNA of the CDR3: TGTGCCAGCAGCTTAGGCGGGGGGGCCTACAATGAGCAGTTCTTC. The full variable domain, rest sourced from reference TRBV5-4 and TRBJ2-1, is ETGVTQSPTHLIKTRGQQVTLRCSSQSGHNTVSWYQQALGQGPQFIFQYYREEENGRGNFPPRFSGLQFPNYSSELNVNALELDDSALYLCASSLGGGAYNEQFFGPGTRLTVL.

This clone was seen a few times. This chain uses TRBV2 with TRBJ1-1; D may be TRBD1 (6 bases). Looked up from germline, CDR1 is SNHLY and CDR2 is FYNNEI. With 7 bases removed from V and 1 base from J, the gap between germline ends came to 16 bases. The CDR3 extends over 15 amino acids. The CDR3 spells CASKAGAVPNTEAFF. CDR3 DNA: TGTGCCAGCAAGGCAGGGGCCGTCCCGAACACTGAAGCTTTCTTT.

The CDR3 here is CASSLEGGEQYF. The CDR3, as DNA: TGTGCCAGCAGTTTAGAGGGCGGGGAGCAGTACTTC. The chain links TRBV6-1 to TRBJ2-7, with TRBD2 as a possible D gene (5 bases). This CDR3 has 12 amino acids. Germline V gene sequence: CDR1 MNHNS, CDR2 SASEGT. The V gene lost 5 bases and the J gene lost 7 bases, with 12 bases spanning the gap.

The J gene is TRBJ2-5, the V gene TRBV21-1; TRBD1 is the table's D call and was not checked against the DNA. TRBV21-1 is a pseudogene. The CDR3 sequence is 15 residues long. CDR3 amino acids: CASGVWGSKQETQYF. CDR3 coding DNA: TGTGCCAGCGGGGTCTGGGGCAGCAAACAAGAGACCCAGTACTTC.

The CDR3 DNA follows: TGTGCCAGCAGCCCTCCGAGAAGCTCCTACAATGAGCAGTTCTTC. Residues: CASSPPRSSYNEQFF. The rearrangement joins TRBV7-9 to TRBJ2-1; no firm D call. The V gene lost 5 bases and the J gene lost 0 bases, with 11 bases spanning the gap. CDR3 length: 15 amino acids. Germline V gene data show CDR1 as SEHNR and CDR2 as FQNEAQ (reference sequence).

This chain uses TRBV9 with TRBJ2-5; TRBD1 agrees at 9 bases. The closer fit of TRBJ2-7 to the DNA end suggests the J call may be wrong. The V gene's germline CDR1 is SGDLS and CDR2 YYNGEE. The CDR3 has 15 amino acids. CDR3 protein: CASSVGGQGSYEQYF. As DNA, the CDR3 is TGTGCCAGCAGCGTAGGGGGACAGGGCTCCTACGAGCAGTACTTC.

This clone turned up a few times. CDR3 in amino acids: CASSSSRLQTGTANYGYTF. CDR3 nucleotide sequence: TGTGCCAGCAGCTCCTCCCGACTTCAAACCGGGACAGCTAACTATGGCTACACCTTC. The chain carries TRBV9 and TRBJ1-2; TRBD1 matches at 7 bases. V lost 4 bases, J lost 0 bases, and 18 bases stayed unmatched. CDR1 is SGDLS and CDR2 is YYNGEE in the germline V gene. The CDR3 totals 19 residues.

The chain has TRBV5-1 and TRBJ1-2, with D maybe TRBD1 (6 bases). The germline gives CDR1 SGHRS, CDR2 YFSETQ. The V end was cut by 1 base, the J end by 6 bases, with 40 bases between. This CDR3 has 23 residues. The CDR3 spells CASSLSCGLRAGRRDIPCNGYTF. As DNA, the CDR3 is TGCGCCAGCAGCTTGTCTTGTGGCCTTCGGGCCGGACGACGGGACATACCCTGTAATGGCTACACCTTC. The full variable domain, completed using reference TRBV5-1 and TRBJ1-2, is KAGVTQTPRYLIKTRGQQVTLSCSPISGHRSVSWYQQTPGQGLQFLFEYFSETQRNKGNFPGRFSGRQFSNSRSEMNVSTLELGDSALYLCASSLSCGLRAGRRDIPCNGYTFGSGTRLTVV.